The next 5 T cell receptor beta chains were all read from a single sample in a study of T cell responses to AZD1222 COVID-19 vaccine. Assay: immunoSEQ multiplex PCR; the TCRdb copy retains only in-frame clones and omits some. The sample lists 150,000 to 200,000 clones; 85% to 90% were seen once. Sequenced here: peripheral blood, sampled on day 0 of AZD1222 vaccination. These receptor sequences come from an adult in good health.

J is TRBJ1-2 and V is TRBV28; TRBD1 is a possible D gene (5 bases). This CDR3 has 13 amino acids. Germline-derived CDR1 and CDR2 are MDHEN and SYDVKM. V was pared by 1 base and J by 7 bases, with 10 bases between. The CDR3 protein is CASSLLGGAGYTF. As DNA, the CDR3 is TGTGCCAGCAGTTTATTGGGGGGTGCTGGCTACACCTTC.

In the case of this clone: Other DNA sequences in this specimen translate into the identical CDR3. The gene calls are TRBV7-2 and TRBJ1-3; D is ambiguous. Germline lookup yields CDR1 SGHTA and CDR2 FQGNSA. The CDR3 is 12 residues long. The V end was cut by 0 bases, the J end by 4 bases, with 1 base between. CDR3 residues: CASSLAGNTIYF. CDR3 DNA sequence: TGTGCCAGCAGCTTAGCCGGAAACACCATATATTTT. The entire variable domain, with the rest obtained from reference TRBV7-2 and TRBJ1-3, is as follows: GAGVSQSPSNKVTEKGKDVELRCDPISGHTALYWYRQSLGQGLEFLIYFQGNSAPDKSGLPSDRFSAERTGGSVSTLTIQRTQQEDSAVYLCASSLAGNTIYFGEGSWLTVV.

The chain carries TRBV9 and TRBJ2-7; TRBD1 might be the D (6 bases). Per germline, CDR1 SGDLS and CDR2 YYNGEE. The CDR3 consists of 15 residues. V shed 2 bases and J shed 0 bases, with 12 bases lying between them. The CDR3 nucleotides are TGTGCCAGCAGCGTGACAGGATATAGCTCCTACGAGCAGTACTTC. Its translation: CASSVTGYSSYEQYF.

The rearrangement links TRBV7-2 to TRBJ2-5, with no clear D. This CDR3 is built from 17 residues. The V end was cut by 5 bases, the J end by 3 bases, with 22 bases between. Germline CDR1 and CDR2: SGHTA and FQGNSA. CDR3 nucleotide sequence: TGTGCCAGCAGCCACCTTACGTGGGTCAGAGGAGAAGAGACCCAGTACTTC. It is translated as CASSHLTWVRGEETQYF.

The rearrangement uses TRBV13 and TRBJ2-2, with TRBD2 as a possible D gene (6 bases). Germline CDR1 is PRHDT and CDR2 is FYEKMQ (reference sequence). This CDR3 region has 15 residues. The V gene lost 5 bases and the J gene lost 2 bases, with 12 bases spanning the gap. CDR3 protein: CASSGRGINTGELFF. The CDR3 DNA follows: TGTGCCAGCAGCGGTCGCGGGATAAACACCGGGGAGCTGTTTTTT.